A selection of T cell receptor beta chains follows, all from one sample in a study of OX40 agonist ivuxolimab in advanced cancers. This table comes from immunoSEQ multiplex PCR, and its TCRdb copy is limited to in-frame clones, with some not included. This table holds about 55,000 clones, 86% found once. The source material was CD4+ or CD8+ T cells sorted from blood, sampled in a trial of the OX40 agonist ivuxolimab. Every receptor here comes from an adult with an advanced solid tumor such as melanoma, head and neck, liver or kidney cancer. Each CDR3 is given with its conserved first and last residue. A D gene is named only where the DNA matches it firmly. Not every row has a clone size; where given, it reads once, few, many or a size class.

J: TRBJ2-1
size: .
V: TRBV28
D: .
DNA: TGTGCCAGCAGTACCCTCAATGAGCAGTTCTTC
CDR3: CASSTLNEQFF

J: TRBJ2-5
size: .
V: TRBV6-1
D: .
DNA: TGTGCCAGCAGTTCCCCGGGGCGGGGAGCTAGGGTACAGTACTTC
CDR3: CASSSPGRGARVQYF

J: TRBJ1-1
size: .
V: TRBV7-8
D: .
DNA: TGTGCCAGCAGCCGCGGTCTGAACACTGAAGCTTTCTTT
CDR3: CASSRGLNTEAFF

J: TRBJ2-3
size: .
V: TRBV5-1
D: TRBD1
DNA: TGCGCCACCATGGGACAGGGCGGAGATACGCAGTATTTT
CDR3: CATMGQGGDTQYF

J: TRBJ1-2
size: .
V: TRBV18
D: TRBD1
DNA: TGTGCCAGCTCACCGGGGCAGGGGGCCTATGGCTACACCTTC
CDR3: CASSPGQGAYGYTF

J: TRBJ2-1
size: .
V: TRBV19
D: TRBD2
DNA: TGTGCCAGTAGTTTATGGACTAGCGGATACAATGAGCAGTTCTTC
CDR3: CASSLWTSGYNEQFF

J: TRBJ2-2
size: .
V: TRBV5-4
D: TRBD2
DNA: TGTGCCAGCAGCGGCCAAGCGGGAGCCGCCGGGGAGCTGTTTTTT
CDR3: CASSGQAGAAGELFF

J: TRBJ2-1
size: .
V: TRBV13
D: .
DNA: TGTGCCAGCAGCTTAGGGGGAGGCTCCTACAATGAGCAGTTCTTC
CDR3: CASSLGGGSYNEQFF

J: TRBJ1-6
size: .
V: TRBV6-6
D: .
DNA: TGTGCCAGCAGGGAAAACAGTTCACCCCTCCACTTT
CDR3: CASRENSSPLHF

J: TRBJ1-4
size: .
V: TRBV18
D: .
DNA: TGTGCCAGCTCACCGTCCCGTGCTGAAAAACTGTTTTTT
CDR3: CASSPSRAEKLFF

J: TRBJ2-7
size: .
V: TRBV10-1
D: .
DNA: TGCGCCAGCAGTGAATCTCAGGGACGATACGAGCAGTACTTC
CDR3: CASSESQGRYEQYF

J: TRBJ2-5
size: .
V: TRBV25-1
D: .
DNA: TGTGCCAGCACCCCCGGCTCGGGCAGGGGTCGGTTAGAGACCCAGTACTTC
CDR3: CASTPGSGRGRLETQYF

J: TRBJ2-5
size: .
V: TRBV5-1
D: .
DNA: TGCGCCAGCAGCGCGGGACAGCAAGAGACCCAGTACTTC
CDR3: CASSAGQQETQYF

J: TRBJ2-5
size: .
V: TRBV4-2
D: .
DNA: TGTGCCAGCAGCGCACAGGGTTCCGAGACCCAGTACTTC
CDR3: CASSAQGSETQYF

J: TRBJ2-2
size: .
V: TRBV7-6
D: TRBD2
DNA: TGTGCCAGCACTGCCGGGACTAGGGACACCGGGGAGCTGTTTTTT
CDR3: CASTAGTRDTGELFF

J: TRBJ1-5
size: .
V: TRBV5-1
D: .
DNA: TGCGCCAGCAGCTTTGGAGGGCGGCAGCCCCAGCATTTT
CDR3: CASSFGGRQPQHF

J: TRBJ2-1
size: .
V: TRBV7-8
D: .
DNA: TGTGCCAGCAGCTTAGGCTATGGACAGCCTACCTACAATGAGCAGTTCTTC
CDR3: CASSLGYGQPTYNEQFF

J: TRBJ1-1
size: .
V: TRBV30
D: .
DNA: TGTGCCTGGACCGTAAAGGGCGCCAGGGCGAACACTGAAGCTTTCTTT
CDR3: CAWTVKGARANTEAFF

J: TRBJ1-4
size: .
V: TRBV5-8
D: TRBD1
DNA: TGTGCCAGCAGCTTAAGGGGGCCCGCAACTAATGAAAAACTGTTTTTT
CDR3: CASSLRGPATNEKLFF

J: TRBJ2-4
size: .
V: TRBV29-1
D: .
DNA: TGCAGCGTTGAGAACGGAAACATTCAGTACTTC
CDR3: CSVENGNIQYF

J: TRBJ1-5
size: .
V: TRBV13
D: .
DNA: TGTGCCAGCAGCATAAAATATCAGCCCCAGCATTTT
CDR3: CASSIKYQPQHF

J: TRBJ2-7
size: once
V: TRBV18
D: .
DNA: TGTGCCAGCTCACCAACTTCACTACAGGCCAACGAGCAGTACTTC
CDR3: CASSPTSLQANEQYF

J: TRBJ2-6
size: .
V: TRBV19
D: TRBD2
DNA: TGTGCCAGTAGTTTGGGAGGGGTCGGACGCTCTGGGGCCAACGTCCTGACTTTC
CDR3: CASSLGGVGRSGANVLTF

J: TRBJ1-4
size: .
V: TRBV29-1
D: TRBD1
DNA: TGCAGCGTTGACCGGGGGGACAGGGGAGATGAAAAACTGTTTTTT
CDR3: CSVDRGDRGDEKLFF

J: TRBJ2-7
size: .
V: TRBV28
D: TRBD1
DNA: TGTGCCAGCAGTTTGCCAGGGGGCTACGAGCAGTACTTC
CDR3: CASSLPGGYEQYF

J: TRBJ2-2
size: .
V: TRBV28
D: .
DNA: TGTGCCACGACAGGACCGAACACCGGGGAGCTGTTTTTT
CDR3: CATTGPNTGELFF

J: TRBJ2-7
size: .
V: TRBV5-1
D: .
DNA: TGCGCCAGCAGCTTGTATGGGGCCTCCTACGAGCAGTACTTC
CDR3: CASSLYGASYEQYF

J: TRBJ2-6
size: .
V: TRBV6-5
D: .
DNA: TGTGCCAGCAGTTATGGAGGAGGGGCCAACGTCCTGACTTTC
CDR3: CASSYGGGANVLTF

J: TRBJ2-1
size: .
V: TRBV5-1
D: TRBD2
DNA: TGCGCCAGCAGCTTGTCCACTAGCGGAGGGACCCGGGGATACAATGAGCAGTTCTTC
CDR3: CASSLSTSGGTRGYNEQFF

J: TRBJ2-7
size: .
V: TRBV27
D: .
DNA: TGTGCCAGCAGTTTAAGAGCGTCACGATGGGCCTACGAGCAGTACTTC
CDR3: CASSLRASRWAYEQYF

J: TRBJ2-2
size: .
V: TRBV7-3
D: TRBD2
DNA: TGTGCCAGCAGCTTAATGAGCGGGAAGGTCACCGGGGAGCTGTTTTTT
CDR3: CASSLMSGKVTGELFF

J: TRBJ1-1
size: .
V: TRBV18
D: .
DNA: TGTGCCAGCTCACCATCTGAGCGAGGGACTGAAGCTTTCTTT
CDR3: CASSPSERGTEAFF

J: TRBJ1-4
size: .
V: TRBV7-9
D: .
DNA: TGTGCCAGCAGCCTCGAGGCACGGTTTAATGAAAAACTGTTTTTT
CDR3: CASSLEARFNEKLFF

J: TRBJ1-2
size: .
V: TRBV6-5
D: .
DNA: TGTGCCAGCAGTCTCCGACAAACCCTTAACTATGGCTACACCTTC
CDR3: CASSLRQTLNYGYTF

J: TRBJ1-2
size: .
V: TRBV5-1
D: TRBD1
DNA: TGCGCCAGCAGCTTATATATCGGACAGGGTCACGGCTACACCTTC
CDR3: CASSLYIGQGHGYTF

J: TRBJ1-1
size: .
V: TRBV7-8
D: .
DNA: TGTGCCAGCAGCTCCTGGACACGTGAAGCTTTCTTT
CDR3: CASSSWTREAFF

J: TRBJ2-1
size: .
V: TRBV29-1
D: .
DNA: TGCAGCCAGATGGGGGCTAAGAATGAGCAGTTCTTC
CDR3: CSQMGAKNEQFF